This TCR beta chain is drawn from a study of T cell responses to AZD1222 COVID-19 vaccine (dated by TCRdb to the early 2020s). For context, the study as a whole: TCR sequencing covered more than 230 trial participants: some 210 given two doses of AZD1222 and about 26 given two doses of MenACWY control vaccine. Trial participants were enrolled by age into subgroups of 18-55, 56-69 and 70-plus years, and about 150, 27 and 61 TCR-sequenced participants, respectively, were included in these subgroups. Study-wide conclusions, independent of this receptor: The 56-69-year group was small, and its depth increase did not reach significance, likely because of low power. Most participants were white British and females outnumbered males, and the authors suggested that clonal diversity may have been underestimated. The whole spike protein was spanned by vaccine-associated CD4 TCRs, and dominant responses were seen in regions 160-218 and 743-854. Conclusions about previously exposed vaccinees are limited because only six or seven AZD1222 recipients were SARS-CoV-2 seropositive at baseline. Reportedly, almost half of the unique spike-specific TCRs recognized epitopes lying outside the regions that are mutated in the B.1.351 and B.1.1.7 variants. A significant rise in spike-specific TCR breadth and depth was observed after two AZD1222 doses relative to day 0 and relative to MenACWY recipients. Because no samples from the day 14 peak response were available, repertoires could be characterized only after the peak T cell response.

The CDR3 regions of human TCRbeta chains were analyzed by immunosequencing. Per the original workflow: Repertoire TCRs were checked for matches against a reference library of SARS-CoV-2-specific TCRs that had been generated using the MIRA antigen-specificity platform. Breadth was defined as the fraction of unique TCRs that were SARS-CoV-2-associated, and depth was defined as the fraction of total T cells that were SARS-CoV-2-associated. Each spike-specific TCR was assigned to its reactive spike region and to a CD4 or CD8 class using the MIRA data. Log10-transformed breadth and depth values were compared by one-way ANOVA with Sidak's multiple comparisons tests. This immuneACCESS table, as held by TCRdb, lists in-frame sequences with V and J called but not all clones. Of the missing ones, under half trace to an unresolved V gene in checked studies; the others have no known cause. V, J and clone size are taken as reported in that table, and D and trimming were inferred from the DNA itself. The sample yields about 150,000 clones; 87% were counted once. Together, the top ten hold about 9.8% of the sample.

Read against the paper, the sample's time point label means: about 28 days (+/-7) after the second vaccine dose. AZD1222 recipients given second doses at about 4 weeks or at about 12 weeks were pooled, since spike-specific TCR depth and breadth were not found to differ between the two schedules. Samples from vaccinated people were obtained from the UK trials COV001 and COV002, which included a single-blind randomized controlled phase 2/3 trial of AZD1222 (ChAdOx1 nCoV-19) in healthy adults. For TCRbeta chain sequencing, PBMC samples from trial participants were taken at day 0 and at day 28 after the second dose. On this clone itself: Its cognate antigen has yet to be identified. No base quality information exists; no much larger clone differs at one position.

Trimming removed 0 bases from V and 9 bases from J, leaving 14 bases between the germline ends. Counted from cysteine to phenylalanine, this CDR3 has 15 amino acids. CDR3 DNA only is kept here, 45 bases in frame from base 1. Looking up the germline V gene yields CDR1 LGHNA and CDR2 YSLEER. The sequence derives from an adult who received the AZD1222 COVID-19 vaccine. The sequenced sample was peripheral blood, obtained 28 days after the second AZD1222 dose. The chain is encoded by TRBV4-3 joined to TRBJ2-2, with TRBD1 perhaps the D gene, on 5 matching bases. In nucleotides, the sequence is TGCGCCAGCAGCCAAGATATTGGGAACAGGCGGGAGCTGTTTTTT. This gives the protein CASSQDIGNRRELFF.